Following are 22 T cell receptor beta chains from one sample sequenced in a study of T cells after yellow fever vaccination. TCRdb redid the calling of the 5' RACE reads with MiXCR, one entry per CDR3 protein. The sample lists under 550,000 distinct CDR3 sequences; roughly 22% were seen once. This sample comprised PBMCs, obtained about 20 days after the first yellow fever vaccination. These receptors all come from a man aged 18 to 29 who received the YFV17D yellow fever vaccine.

This clonotype occurred a few times. V gene TRBV21-1 combines with J gene TRBJ1-1. TRBV21-1 is flagged as a pseudogene. CDR3 length equals 19 residues. CDR3: CASRKKWRDERDWNTEAFF. As DNA, the CDR3 is TGTGCCAGCAGAAAAAAATGGAGGGACGAGAGGGATTGGAACACTGAAGCTTTCTTT.

The table lists this clonotype with a few counts. This sequence joins TRBV13 and TRBJ2-5, with 8 bases matching TRBD1. This CDR3 is built from 15 residues. J was trimmed by 3 bases and V by 5 bases; bases with no gene match: 8. Germline loops: CDR1 PRHDT, CDR2 FYEKMQ (reference sequence). CDR3 loop: CASSVTGDYKETQYF. The CDR3 DNA follows: TGTGCCAGCAGCGTGACAGGGGATTATAAAGAGACCCAGTACTTC.

The chain carries TRBV5-1 and TRBJ2-3, with a possible D match to TRBD2 (6 bases). The CDR3 extends over 13 amino acids. Trimming removed 4 bases at V and 6 bases at J, with 12 bases between. Germline CDR1 and CDR2: SGHRS and YFSETQ. CDR3 DNA: TGCGCCAGCAGCCCCGGGAGTCTGGATACGCAGTATTTT. Protein product: CASSPGSLDTQYF.

This clonotype was observed a few times. The rearrangement joins TRBV7-2 to TRBJ2-3; 9 nucleotides align to TRBD1. Germline trimming cut 2 bases from V and 7 bases from J; bases unmatched to any gene: 7. Looked up from germline, CDR1 is SGHTA and CDR2 is FQGNSA. The CDR3 loop spans 15 amino acids. CDR3 sequence reads: CASSLPTGGDNTQYF. CDR3 coding DNA: TGTGCCAGCAGCTTACCGACAGGGGGAGACAATACGCAGTATTTT. Based on the CDR3 plus reference TRBV7-2 and TRBJ2-3, the full variable domain is GAGVSQSPSNKVTEKGKDVELRCDPISGHTALYWYRQSLGQGLEFLIYFQGNSAPDKSGLPSDRFSAERTGGSVSTLTIQRTQQEDSAVYLCASSLPTGGDNTQYFGPGTRLTVL.

This chain joins TRBV4-2 and TRBJ2-2; D call uncertain. V lost 7 bases, J lost 7 bases, and 13 bases lay in between. CDR1 and CDR2 (germline): LGHNA, YNFKEQ. This CDR3 comprises 13 residues. The CDR3 is CASTYTGGGELFF. In nucleotides, the CDR3 is TGTGCCAGCACGTATACCGGTGGCGGGGAGCTGTTTTTT.

This clonotype was detected only a few times. The chain uses TRBV27 and TRBJ1-5; 7 positions match TRBD1. The CDR3 sequence is 13 residues long. Germline-derived CDR1 and CDR2 are MNHEY and SMNVEV (reference sequence). Germline trimming cut 6 bases from V and 5 bases from J; bases unmatched to any gene: 4. CDR3: CASSDRVHQPQHF. CDR3 nucleotides: TGTGCCAGCAGCGACAGGGTTCATCAGCCCCAGCATTTT.

CDR3 DNA sequence: TGCGCCAGCAGCCCCGTCCCGGGACAGGGTTCCGAGCAGTACTTC. This encodes CASSPVPGQGSEQYF. The chain recombines TRBV5-1 with TRBJ2-7; 9 nucleotides line up with TRBD1. The germline gives CDR1 SGHRS, CDR2 YFSETQ. J was trimmed by 6 bases and V by 4 bases; bases with no gene match: 11. The CDR3 extends over 15 amino acids. Complete variable domain (other parts from reference TRBV5-1 and TRBJ2-7): KAGVTQTPRYLIKTRGQQVTLSCSPISGHRSVSWYQQTPGQGLQFLFEYFSETQRNKGNFPGRFSGRQFSNSRSEMNVSTLELGDSALYLCASSPVPGQGSEQYFGPGTRLTVT.

The chain employs TRBV29-1 and TRBJ1-2; D not certain. Germline CDR1 is SQVTM and CDR2 is ANQGSEA. This CDR3 has 12 amino acids. Trimming removed 2 bases from V and 4 bases from J, with 8 bases in between. The CDR3 protein is CSVEPVLYGYTF. The CDR3 DNA reads TGCAGCGTTGAACCCGTTCTCTATGGCTACACCTTC. The whole variable domain, remainder taken from reference TRBV29-1 and TRBJ1-2, is SAVISQKPSRDICQRGTSLTIQCQVDSQVTMMFWYRQQPGQSLTLIATANQGSEATYESGFVIDKFPISRPNLTFSTLTVSNMSPEDSSIYLCSVEPVLYGYTFGSGTRLTVV.

The chain has TRBV29-1 and TRBJ2-5; 13 bases line up with TRBD2. The CDR3 is 15 amino acids. J lost 4 bases, V lost 4 bases, and 6 bases had no gene match. In germline, CDR1 is SQVTM, CDR2 ANQGSEA. CDR3 in DNA: TGCAGCGTTGTGACTAGCGGGGGGCCCGGAGAGACCCAGTACTTC. Translated: CSVVTSGGPGETQYF.

This clonotype was seen only a few times. The chain has TRBV10-3 and TRBJ1-1; possibly TRBD1 for D (5 bases). The CDR3 runs to 16 residues. The V end lost 10 bases, the J end lost 2 bases, and 23 bases lay between the germline ends. CDR1 is ENHRY and CDR2 is SYGVKD in the germline V gene. This CDR3 reads CATLAPGDRLNTEAFF. CDR3 bases: TGTGCCACCTTGGCCCCAGGTGACAGACTTAACACTGAAGCTTTCTTT.

The chain carries TRBV9 and TRBJ1-3; D gene uncertain. This CDR3 has 14 amino acids. Germline-derived CDR1 and CDR2 are SGDLS and YYNGEE. V was trimmed by 3 bases and J by 0 bases, leaving 7 bases between them. DNA for the CDR3: TGTGCCAGCAGCGGCTGGAACTCTGGAAACACCATATATTTT. This gives the protein CASSGWNSGNTIYF. The variable domain in full, with the rest retrieved from reference TRBV9 and TRBJ1-3, is DSGVTQTPKHLITATGQRVTLRCSPRSGDLSVYWYQQSLDQGLQFLIQYYNGEERAKGNILERFSAQQFPDLHSELNLSSLELGDSALYFCASSGWNSGNTIYFGEGSWLTVV.

Only a few counts were recorded for this clonotype. The V call is TRBV7-9, the J call TRBJ2-7, with a possible D match to TRBD1 (5 bases). Germline V lookup: CDR1 SEHNR, CDR2 FQNEAQ (reference sequence). The CDR3 sequence is 15 residues long. V was clipped by 5 bases and J by 0 bases, with 14 bases between them. CDR3 protein: CASSVGRQSSYEQYF. The DNA for the CDR3 is TGTGCCAGCAGCGTCGGGCGACAGAGCTCCTACGAGCAGTACTTC.

CDR3 sequence: CASSSKYRDSDRGYTF. CDR3 in DNA: TGTGCCAGCAGCTCAAAGTACCGGGACAGCGATCGGGGCTACACCTTC. This sequence joins TRBV7-9 and TRBJ1-2, with 7 bases identical to TRBD1. V lost 4 bases and J lost 8; bases outside the gene matches: 16. Germline loops: CDR1 SEHNR, CDR2 FQNEAQ (reference sequence). The CDR3 spans 16 residues.

This clonotype has more than one count but fewer than ten. The chain links TRBV7-2 to TRBJ2-3; TRBD1 aligns across 7 bases. This CDR3 region has 15 residues. V shed 5 bases and J 2 bases; nucleotides not matched to a gene: 7. Germline V gives CDR1 SGHTA, CDR2 FQGNSA. In DNA, the CDR3 is TGTGCCAGCAGCCCCCGGGACAGACTCACAGATACGCAGTATTTT. Amino acids: CASSPRDRLTDTQYF.

This clonotype has only a few counts. The chain has TRBV27 and TRBJ1-5; TRBD1 might be the D (6 bases). Germline assignment: CDR1 MNHEY and CDR2 SMNVEV (reference sequence). With 1 base removed from V and 4 bases from J, the gap between germline ends came to 11 bases. This CDR3 has 15 amino acids. As DNA, the CDR3 is TGTGCCAGCAGTTTATTGGGGGGCGGGAATCAGCCCCAGCATTTT. Its protein product is CASSLLGGGNQPQHF.

This chain joins TRBV12-3 or TRBV12-4 and TRBJ1-2; D is undetermined. Trimming removed 3 bases from V and 3 bases from J, with 11 bases in between. This CDR3 is built from 14 residues. CDR3 in DNA: TGTGCCAGCAGTTTCGACCGAAGGGACTATGGCTACACCTTC. As protein: CASSFDRRDYGYTF.

In this sample, this clonotype turned up a few times. V is TRBV12-3 or TRBV12-4 and J is TRBJ2-3; unclear D gene. The CDR3 spans 14 residues. Deletions cut 3 bases from V and 5 bases from J, with 12 bases between. CDR3 coding DNA: TGTGCCAGCAGTTTGTTCTCCCGTGAAGATACGCAGTATTTT. This gives the protein CASSLFSREDTQYF.

This clonotype appeared many times. The rearrangement joins TRBV7-9 to TRBJ1-2; unclear D gene. Between the trimmed V and J ends, which lost 2 bases and 6 bases, there was a span of 13 bases. Germline V CDR1 and CDR2: SEHNR, FQNEAQ (reference sequence). The length of the CDR3 is 14 residues. DNA for the CDR3: TGTGCCAGCAGCTTAATGACGGGTGGAGATGGCTACACCTTC. Translated: CASSLMTGGDGYTF.

This chain connects TRBV5-5 to TRBJ2-1, with D uncertain. In germline, CDR1 is SGHKS, CDR2 YYEKEE (reference sequence). The CDR3 has 15 residues. V was cut by 4 bases and J by 0 bases, with 11 bases left in between. CDR3 coding DNA: TGTGCCAGCAGCCCAGGTTGGAGCTCCTACAATGAGCAGTTCTTC. As protein: CASSPGWSSYNEQFF. The full variable domain, completed using reference TRBV5-5 and TRBJ2-1, is DAGVTQSPTHLIKTRGQQVTLRCSPISGHKSVSWYQQVLGQGPQFIFQYYEKEERGRGNFPDRFSARQFPNYSSELNVNALLLGDSALYLCASSPGWSSYNEQFFGPGTRLTVL.

The chain uses TRBV6-1 and TRBJ2-1; D is undetermined. This CDR3 region has 14 residues. In germline, CDR1 is MNHNS, CDR2 SASEGT. Trimming took off 5 bases at V and 0 bases at J, with 8 bases between the two ends. The CDR3 reads CASSQSLSYNEQFF. The CDR3 DNA reads as TGTGCCAGCAGTCAATCCCTCTCCTACAATGAGCAGTTCTTC.

This clonotype was detected many times. The V and J genes are TRBV7-2 and TRBJ2-5; TRBD2 aligns across 13 bases. Germline CDR1 reads SGHTA; CDR2 reads FQGNSA. CDR3 length: 14 residues. V lost 8 bases, J lost 1 base, and 1 base stayed unmatched. The CDR3 nucleotides are TGTGCCAGCCGACTAGCGGGGGGCCAAGAGACCCAGTACTTC. This codes for CASRLAGGQETQYF.

This rearrangement joins TRBV3-1 to TRBJ2-3; perhaps TRBD2 as D (6 bases). The CDR3 loop spans 15 amino acids. Per the germline V gene, CDR1 is LGHDT and CDR2 is YNNKEL (reference sequence). The V end was cut by 0 bases, the J end by 6 bases, with 13 bases between. Here the CDR3 DNA reads TGTGCCAGCAGCCAAGAGGACGGCGGGGCCGATACGCAGTATTTT. Amino acid sequence: CASSQEDGGADTQYF.